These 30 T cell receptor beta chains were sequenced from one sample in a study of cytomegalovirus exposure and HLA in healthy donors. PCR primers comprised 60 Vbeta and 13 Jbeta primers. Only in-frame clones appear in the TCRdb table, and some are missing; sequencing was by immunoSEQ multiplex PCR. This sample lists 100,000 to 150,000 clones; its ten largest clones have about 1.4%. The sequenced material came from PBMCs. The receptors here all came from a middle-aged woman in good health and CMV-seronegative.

This CDR3 is CASNGPLHF. DNA of the CDR3: TGTGCCAGTAACGGACCCCTCCACTTT. This chain uses TRBV19 with TRBJ1-6; no clear D gene. The CDR3 is made up of 9 amino acids. Germline CDR1 LNHDA, CDR2 SQIVND (reference sequence). Trimming pared 7 bases from V and 12 bases from J, leaving 4 bases between.

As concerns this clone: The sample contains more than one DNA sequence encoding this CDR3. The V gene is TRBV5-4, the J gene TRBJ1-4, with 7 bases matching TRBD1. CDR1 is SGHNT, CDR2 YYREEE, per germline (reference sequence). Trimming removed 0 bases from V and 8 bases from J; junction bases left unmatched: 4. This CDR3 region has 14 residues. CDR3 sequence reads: CASSLGQGREKLFF. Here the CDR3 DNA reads TGTGCCAGCAGCTTGGGACAGGGTAGGGAAAAACTGTTTTTT.

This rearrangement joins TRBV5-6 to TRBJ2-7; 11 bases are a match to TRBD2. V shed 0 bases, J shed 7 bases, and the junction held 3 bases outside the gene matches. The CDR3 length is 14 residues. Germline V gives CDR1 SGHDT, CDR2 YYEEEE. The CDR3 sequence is CASSLGSSGGEQYV. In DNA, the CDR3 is TGTGCCAGCAGCTTGGGATCTAGCGGGGGGGAGCAGTACGTC.

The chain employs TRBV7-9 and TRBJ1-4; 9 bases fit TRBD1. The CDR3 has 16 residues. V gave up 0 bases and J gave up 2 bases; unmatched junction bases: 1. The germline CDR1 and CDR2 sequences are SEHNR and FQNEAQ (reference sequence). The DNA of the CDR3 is TGTGCCAGCAGCTTAGCCGGGACAGGGACTAATGAAAAACTGTTTTTT. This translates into CASSLAGTGTNEKLFF.

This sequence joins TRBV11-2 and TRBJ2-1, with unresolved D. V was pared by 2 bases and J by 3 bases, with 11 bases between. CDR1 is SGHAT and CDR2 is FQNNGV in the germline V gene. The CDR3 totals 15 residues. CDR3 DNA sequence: TGTGCCAGCAGCTTATTGATGAGGTTCTACAATGAGCAGTTCTTC. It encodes CASSLLMRFYNEQFF.

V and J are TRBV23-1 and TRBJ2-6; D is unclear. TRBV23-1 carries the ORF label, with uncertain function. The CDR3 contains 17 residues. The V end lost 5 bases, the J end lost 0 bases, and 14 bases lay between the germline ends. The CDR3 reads CASSCLQSASGANVLTF. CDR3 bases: TGCGCCAGCAGTTGTTTACAGTCGGCCTCTGGGGCCAACGTCCTGACTTTC.

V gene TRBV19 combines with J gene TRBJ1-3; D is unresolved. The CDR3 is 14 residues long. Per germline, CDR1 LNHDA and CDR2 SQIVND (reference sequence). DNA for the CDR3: TGTGCTAAAACCCGGGTCTCGACTGGAAACACCATATATTTT. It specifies CAKTRVSTGNTIYF. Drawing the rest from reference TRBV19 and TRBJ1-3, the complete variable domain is DGGITQSPKYLFRKEGQNVTLSCEQNLNHDAMYWYRQDPGQGLRLIYYSQIVNDFQKGDIAEGYSVSREKKESFPLTVTSAQKNPTAFYLCAKTRVSTGNTIYFGEGSWLTVV.

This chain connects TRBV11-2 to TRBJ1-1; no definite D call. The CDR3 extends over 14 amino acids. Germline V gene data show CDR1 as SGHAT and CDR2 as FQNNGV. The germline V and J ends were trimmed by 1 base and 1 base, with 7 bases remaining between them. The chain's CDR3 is CASSLGLQNTEAFF. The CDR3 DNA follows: TGTGCCAGCAGCTTAGGACTGCAGAACACTGAAGCTTTCTTT.

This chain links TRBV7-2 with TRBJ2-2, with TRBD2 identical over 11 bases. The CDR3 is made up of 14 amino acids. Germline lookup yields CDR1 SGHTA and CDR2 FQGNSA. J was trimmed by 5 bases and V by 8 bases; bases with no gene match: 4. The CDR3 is CASRTSGLTGELFF. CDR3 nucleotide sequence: TGTGCCAGCCGGACTAGCGGGTTGACCGGGGAGCTGTTTTTT.

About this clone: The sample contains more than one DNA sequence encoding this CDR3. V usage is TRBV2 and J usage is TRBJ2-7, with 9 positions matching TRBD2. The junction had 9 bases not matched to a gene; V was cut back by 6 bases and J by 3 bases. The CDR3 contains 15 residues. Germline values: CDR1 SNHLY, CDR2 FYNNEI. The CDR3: CASRGSSGGFYEQYF. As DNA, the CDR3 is TGTGCCAGCAGGGGATCCAGCGGGGGGTTCTACGAGCAGTACTTC.

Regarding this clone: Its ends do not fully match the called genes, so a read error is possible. CDR3 loop: CASSWGTSGGPPGF. CDR3 DNA: TGCGCCAGCAGCTGGGGGACTAGCGGGGGACCCCCGGGATTT. This chain connects TRBV5-1 to TRBJ2-3; 14 nucleotides line up with TRBD2. The germline CDR1 and CDR2 sequences are SGHRS and YFSETQ. This CDR3 comprises 14 residues.

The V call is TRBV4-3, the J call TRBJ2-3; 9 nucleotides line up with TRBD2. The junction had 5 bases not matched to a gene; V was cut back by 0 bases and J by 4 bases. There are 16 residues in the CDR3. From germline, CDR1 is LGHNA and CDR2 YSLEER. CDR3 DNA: TGCGCCAGCAGCCAAGATTCTAGCGGGGCCTCAGATACGCAGTATTTT. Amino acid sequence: CASSQDSSGASDTQYF.

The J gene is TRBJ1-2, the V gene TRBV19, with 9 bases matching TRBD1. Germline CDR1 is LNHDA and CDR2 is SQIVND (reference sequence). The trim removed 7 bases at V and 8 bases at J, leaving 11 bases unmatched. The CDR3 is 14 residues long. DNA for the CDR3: TGTGCCAGTACCGAGGGACAGGGTTCTCACGGCTACACCTTC. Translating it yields CASTEGQGSHGYTF.

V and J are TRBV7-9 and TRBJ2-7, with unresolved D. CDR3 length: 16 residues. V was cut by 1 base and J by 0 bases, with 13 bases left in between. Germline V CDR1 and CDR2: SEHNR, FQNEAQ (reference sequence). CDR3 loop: CASSLGIWSHSYEQYV. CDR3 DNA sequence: TGTGCCAGCAGCTTAGGGATTTGGAGTCACTCCTACGAGCAGTACGTC.

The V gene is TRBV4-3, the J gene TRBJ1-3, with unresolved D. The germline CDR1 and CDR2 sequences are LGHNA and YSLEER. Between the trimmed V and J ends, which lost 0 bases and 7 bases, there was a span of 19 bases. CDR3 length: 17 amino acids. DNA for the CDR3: TGCGCCAGCAGCCAAGAAACCCAAGAATCTCTACGGAACACCATATATTTT. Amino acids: CASSQETQESLRNTIYF.

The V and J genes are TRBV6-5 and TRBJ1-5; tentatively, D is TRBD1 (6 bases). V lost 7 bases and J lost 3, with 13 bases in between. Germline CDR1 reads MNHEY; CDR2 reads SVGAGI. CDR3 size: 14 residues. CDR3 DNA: TGTGCCAGCAAACTCGGACAGTACAATCAGCCCCAGCATTTT. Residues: CASKLGQYNQPQHF.

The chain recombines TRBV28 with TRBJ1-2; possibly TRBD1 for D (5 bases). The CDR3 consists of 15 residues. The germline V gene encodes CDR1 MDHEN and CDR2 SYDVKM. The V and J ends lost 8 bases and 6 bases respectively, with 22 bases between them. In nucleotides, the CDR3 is TGTGCCAGCGGTTCTGGCGGGGCGATGTATAATGGCTACACCTTC. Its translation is CASGSGGAMYNGYTF.

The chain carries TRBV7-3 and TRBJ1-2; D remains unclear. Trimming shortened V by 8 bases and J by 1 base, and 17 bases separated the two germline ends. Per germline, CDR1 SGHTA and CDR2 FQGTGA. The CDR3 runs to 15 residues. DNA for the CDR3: TGTGCCAGCGGAACTCATCTCCGAGGTAACTATGGCTACACCTTC. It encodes CASGTHLRGNYGYTF.

The CDR3 bases are TGTGCCAGCAGTTACAGGACAACTAATGAAAAACTGTTTTTT. This encodes CASSYRTTNEKLFF. V usage is TRBV7-9 and J usage is TRBJ1-4, with a possible D match to TRBD1 (5 bases). In germline, CDR1 is SEHNR, CDR2 FQNEAQ (reference sequence). The length of the CDR3 is 14 residues. The V and J ends lost 6 bases and 0 bases respectively, with 8 bases between them.

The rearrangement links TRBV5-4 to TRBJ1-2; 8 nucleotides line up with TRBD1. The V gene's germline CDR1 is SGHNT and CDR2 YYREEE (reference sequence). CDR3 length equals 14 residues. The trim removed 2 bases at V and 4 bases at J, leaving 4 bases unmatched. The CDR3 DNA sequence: TGTGCCAGCAGCTTCGAACAGGGGGGCTATGGCTACACCTTC. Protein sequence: CASSFEQGGYGYTF. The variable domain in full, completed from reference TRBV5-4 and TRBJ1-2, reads ETGVTQSPTHLIKTRGQQVTLRCSSQSGHNTVSWYQQALGQGPQFIFQYYREEENGRGNFPPRFSGLQFPNYSSELNVNALELDDSALYLCASSFEQGGYGYTFGSGTRLTVV.

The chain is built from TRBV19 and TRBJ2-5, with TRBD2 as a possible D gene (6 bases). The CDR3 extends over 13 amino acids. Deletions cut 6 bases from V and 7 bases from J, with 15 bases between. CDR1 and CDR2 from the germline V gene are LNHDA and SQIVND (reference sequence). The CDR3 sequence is CASRLGGGSTQYF. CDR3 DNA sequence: TGTGCCAGTAGATTGGGGGGTGGGTCGACCCAGTACTTC.

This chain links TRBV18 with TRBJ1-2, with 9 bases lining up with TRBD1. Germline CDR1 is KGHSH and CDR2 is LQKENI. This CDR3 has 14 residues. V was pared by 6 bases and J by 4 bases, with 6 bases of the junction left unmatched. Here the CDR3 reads CASSQQGALYGYTF. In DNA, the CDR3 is TGTGCCAGCTCCCAACAGGGGGCACTCTATGGCTACACCTTC.

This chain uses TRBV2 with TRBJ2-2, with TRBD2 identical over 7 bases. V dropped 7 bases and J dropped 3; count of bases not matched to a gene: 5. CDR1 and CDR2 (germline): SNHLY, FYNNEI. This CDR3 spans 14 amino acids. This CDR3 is CASTGLEDTGELFF. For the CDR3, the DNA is TGTGCCAGCACCGGACTAGAGGACACCGGGGAGCTGTTTTTT.

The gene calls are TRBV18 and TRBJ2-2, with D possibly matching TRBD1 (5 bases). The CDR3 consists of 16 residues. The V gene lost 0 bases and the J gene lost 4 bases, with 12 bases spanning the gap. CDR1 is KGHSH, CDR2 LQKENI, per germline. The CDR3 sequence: CASSPPTPGSTGELFF. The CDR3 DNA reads TGTGCCAGCTCACCACCGACCCCAGGGTCCACCGGGGAGCTGTTTTTT.

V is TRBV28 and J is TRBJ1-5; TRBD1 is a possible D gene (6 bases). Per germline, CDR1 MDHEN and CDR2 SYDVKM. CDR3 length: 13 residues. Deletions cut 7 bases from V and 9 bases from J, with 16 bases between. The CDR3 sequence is CASTNRAAGPQHF. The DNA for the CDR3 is TGTGCCAGCACAAACAGGGCCGCGGGGCCCCAGCATTTT.

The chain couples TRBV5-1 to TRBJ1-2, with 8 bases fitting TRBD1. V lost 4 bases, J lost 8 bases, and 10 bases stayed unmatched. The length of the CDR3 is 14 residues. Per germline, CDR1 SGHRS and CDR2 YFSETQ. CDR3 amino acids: CASSPGTGGVGYTF. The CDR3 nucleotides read TGCGCCAGCAGCCCCGGGACAGGAGGAGTAGGCTACACCTTC.

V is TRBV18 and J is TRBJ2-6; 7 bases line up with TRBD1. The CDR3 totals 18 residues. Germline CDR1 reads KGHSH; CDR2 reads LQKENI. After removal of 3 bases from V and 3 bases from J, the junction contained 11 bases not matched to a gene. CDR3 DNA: TGTGCCAGCTCACCTCGACAGGGTGACAAGGTTGGGGCCAACGTCCTGACTTTC. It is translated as CASSPRQGDKVGANVLTF.

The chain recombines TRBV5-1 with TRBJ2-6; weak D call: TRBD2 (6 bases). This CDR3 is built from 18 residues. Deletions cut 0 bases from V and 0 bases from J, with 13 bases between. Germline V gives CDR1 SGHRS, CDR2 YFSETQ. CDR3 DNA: TGCGCCAGCAGCTTGGTAGGCGGGACCAGCTCTGGGGCCAACGTCCTGACTTTC. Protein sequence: CASSLVGGTSSGANVLTF.

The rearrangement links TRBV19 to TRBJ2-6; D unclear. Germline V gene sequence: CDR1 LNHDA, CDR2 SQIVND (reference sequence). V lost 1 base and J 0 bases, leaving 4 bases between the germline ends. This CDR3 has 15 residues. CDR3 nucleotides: TGTGCCAGTAGTATAGGTATCTCTGGGGCCAACGTCCTGACTTTC. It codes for CASSIGISGANVLTF.

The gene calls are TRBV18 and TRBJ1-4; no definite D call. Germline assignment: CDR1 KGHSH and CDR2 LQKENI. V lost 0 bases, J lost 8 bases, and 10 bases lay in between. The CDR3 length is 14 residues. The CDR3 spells CASSPPSEVEKLFF. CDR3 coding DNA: TGTGCCAGCTCACCACCGTCAGAGGTAGAAAAACTGTTTTTT.